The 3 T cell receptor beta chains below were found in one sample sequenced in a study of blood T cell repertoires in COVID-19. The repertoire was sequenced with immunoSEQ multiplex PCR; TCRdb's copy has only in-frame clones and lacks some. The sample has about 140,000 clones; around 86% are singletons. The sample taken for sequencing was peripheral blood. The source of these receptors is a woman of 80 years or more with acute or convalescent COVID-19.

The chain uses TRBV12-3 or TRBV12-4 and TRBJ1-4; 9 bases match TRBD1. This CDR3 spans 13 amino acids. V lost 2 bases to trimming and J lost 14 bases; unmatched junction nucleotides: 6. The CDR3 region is CASSLWGQGYLFF. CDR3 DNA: TGTGCCAGCAGTTTATGGGGACAGGGCTACCTGTTTTTT.

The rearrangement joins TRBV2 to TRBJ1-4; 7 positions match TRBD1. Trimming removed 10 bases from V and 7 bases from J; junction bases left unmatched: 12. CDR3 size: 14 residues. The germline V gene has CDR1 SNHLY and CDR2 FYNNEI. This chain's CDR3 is CATQRQGGGEKLFF. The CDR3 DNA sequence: TGTGCCACTCAACGCCAAGGGGGCGGTGAAAAACTGTTTTTT.

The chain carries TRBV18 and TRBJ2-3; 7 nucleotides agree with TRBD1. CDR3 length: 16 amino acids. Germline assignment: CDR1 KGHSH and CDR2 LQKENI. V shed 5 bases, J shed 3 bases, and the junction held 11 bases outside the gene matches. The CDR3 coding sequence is TGTGCCAGCTCAGTAGTCGGGGACAGATTGACAGATACGCAGTATTTT. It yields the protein CASSVVGDRLTDTQYF.